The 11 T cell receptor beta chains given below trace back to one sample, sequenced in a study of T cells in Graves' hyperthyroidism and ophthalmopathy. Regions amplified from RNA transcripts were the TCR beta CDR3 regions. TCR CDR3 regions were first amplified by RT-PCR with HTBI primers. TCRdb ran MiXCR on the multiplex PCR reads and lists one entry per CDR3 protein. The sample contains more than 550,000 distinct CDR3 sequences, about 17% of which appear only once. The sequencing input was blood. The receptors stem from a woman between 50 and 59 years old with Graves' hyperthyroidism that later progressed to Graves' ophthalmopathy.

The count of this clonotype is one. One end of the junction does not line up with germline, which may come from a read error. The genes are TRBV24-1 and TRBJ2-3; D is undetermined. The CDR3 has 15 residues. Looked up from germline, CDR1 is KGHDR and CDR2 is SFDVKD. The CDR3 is CATSDFGPSTDTQYF. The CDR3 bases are TGTGCCACCAGTGATTTCGGTCCCAGCACGGATACGCAGTATTTT.

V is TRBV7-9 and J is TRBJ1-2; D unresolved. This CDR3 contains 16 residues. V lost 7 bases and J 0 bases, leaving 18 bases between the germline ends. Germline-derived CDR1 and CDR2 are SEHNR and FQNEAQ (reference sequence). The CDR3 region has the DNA TGTGCCAGCACTCCTAGGGCGACAATAACTAACTATGGCTACACCTTC. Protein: CASTPRATITNYGYTF.

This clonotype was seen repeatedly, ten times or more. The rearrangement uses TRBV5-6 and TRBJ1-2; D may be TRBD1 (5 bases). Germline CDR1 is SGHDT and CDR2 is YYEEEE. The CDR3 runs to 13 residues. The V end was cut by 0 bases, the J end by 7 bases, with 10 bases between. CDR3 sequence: CASSLDRFTGYTF. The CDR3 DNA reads TGTGCCAGCAGCTTGGACAGGTTCACTGGCTACACCTTC.

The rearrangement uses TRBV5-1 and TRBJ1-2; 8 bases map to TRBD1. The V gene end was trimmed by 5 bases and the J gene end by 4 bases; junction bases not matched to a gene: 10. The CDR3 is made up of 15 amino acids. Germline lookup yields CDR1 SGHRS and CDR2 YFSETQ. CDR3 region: CASRFRTGLGYGYTF. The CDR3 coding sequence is TGCGCCAGCAGATTCAGGACAGGGCTGGGCTATGGCTACACCTTC.

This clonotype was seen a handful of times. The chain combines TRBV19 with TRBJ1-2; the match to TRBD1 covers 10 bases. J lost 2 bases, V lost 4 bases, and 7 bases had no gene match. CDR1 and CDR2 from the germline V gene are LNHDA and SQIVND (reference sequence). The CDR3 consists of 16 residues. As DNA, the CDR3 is TGTGCCAGTAGTACCCCCCGACAGGGGGCAAACTATGGCTACACCTTC. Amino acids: CASSTPRQGANYGYTF.

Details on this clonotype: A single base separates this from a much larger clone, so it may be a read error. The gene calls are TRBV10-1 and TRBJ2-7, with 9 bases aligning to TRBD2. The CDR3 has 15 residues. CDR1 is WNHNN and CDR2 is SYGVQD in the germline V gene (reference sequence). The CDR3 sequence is CASSDPAGGSYERYF. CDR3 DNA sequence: TGCGCCAGCAGTGATCCAGCGGGGGGCTCCTACGAGCGGTACTTC.

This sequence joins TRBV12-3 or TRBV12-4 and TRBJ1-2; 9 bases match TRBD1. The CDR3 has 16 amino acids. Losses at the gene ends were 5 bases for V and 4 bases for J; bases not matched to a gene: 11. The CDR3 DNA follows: TGTGCCAGCAGTAACCCGGGGACAGGGTCTATCTATGGCTACACCTTC. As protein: CASSNPGTGSIYGYTF.

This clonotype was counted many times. In DNA, the CDR3 is TGTGCCAGCAGGCAACCTTTACGGGGGGGTACGGATGAGCAGTTCTTC. It specifies CASRQPLRGGTDEQFF. This chain connects TRBV6-2 or TRBV6-3 to TRBJ2-1, with 8 nucleotides matching TRBD2. V shed 6 bases and J 8 bases; nucleotides not matched to a gene: 15. CDR1 and CDR2 from the germline V gene are MNHEY and SVGEGT. This CDR3 is 16 amino acids long.

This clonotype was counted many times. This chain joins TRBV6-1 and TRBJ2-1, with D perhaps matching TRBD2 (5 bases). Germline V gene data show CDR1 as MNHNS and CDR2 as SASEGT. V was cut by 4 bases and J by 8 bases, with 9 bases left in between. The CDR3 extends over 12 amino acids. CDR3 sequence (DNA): TGTGCCAGCAGTGTTGAGGGTTATGAGCAGTTCTTC. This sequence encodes CASSVEGYEQFF.

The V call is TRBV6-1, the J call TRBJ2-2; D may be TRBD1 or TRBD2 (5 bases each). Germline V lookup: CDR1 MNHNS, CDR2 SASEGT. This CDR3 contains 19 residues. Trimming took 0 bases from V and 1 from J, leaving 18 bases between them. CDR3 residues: CASSEAPFLGDLNTGELFF. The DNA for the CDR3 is TGTGCCAGCAGTGAAGCGCCTTTTTTGGGGGATTTGAACACCGGGGAGCTGTTTTTT.

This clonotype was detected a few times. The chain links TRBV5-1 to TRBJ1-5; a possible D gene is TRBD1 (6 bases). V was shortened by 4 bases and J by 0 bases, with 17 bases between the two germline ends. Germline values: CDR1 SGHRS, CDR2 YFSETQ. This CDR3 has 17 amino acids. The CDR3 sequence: CASSPLGGAGSNQPQHF. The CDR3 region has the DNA TGCGCCAGCAGCCCGTTGGGGGGGGCGGGTAGCAATCAGCCCCAGCATTTT.